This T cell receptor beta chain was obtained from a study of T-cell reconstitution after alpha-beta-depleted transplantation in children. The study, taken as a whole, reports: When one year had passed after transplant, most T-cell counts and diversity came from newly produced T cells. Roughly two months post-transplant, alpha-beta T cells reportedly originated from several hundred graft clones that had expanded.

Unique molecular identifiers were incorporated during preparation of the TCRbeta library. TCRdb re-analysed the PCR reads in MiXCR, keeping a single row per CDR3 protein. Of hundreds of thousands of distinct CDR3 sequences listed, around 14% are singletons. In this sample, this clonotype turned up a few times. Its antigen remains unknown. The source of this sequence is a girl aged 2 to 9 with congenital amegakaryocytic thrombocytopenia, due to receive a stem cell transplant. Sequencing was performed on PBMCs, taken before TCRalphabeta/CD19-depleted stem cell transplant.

DNA for the CDR3: TGTGCCAGCAGCTTAGGCTGGACTAGCGGGCCCTACAATGAGCAGTTCTTC. Its translation: CASSLGWTSGPYNEQFF. The chain recombines TRBV7-9 with TRBJ2-1, with TRBD2 matching 11 bases. The CDR3 runs 17 residues. V shed 1 base and J 2 bases; nucleotides not matched to a gene: 4. CDR1 SEHNR and CDR2 FQNEAQ come from the germline V gene (reference sequence).